This paragraph reports one T cell receptor beta chain. Antigen: not known. Each CDR3 protein gets one entry after TCRdb re-called the RACE reads with MiXCR. Here the sample spans some 88,000 distinct CDR3 sequences, around 10% being singletons. This sample is part of a study of human T cells and chemical hapten exposure. Turning to the study itself: Patients' scalps got diphenylcyclopropenone weekly throughout the approximately 25-week study. Patients, predominantly female, presented with alopecia areata, totalis or universalis.

Whole-study results and caveats: Expanded TCRs clustered into significantly more large CDR3 similarity groups than controls, the analysis revealed. Patch test score tracked positively with PT1 expanded TCR counts.

The time point here: patch test 2, 6 weeks after DPC sensitization. Specified treatment: therapeutic diphenylcyclopropenone sensitization with weekly scalp DPC. The sample consisted of whole blood, taken in connection with sensitization to the hapten diphenylcyclopropenone (DPC). This TCR was sampled from a middle-aged man with alopecia areata. Some clones in this sample may be carry-over from other donors' samples.

CDR3 residues: CASSVDARGDSPLHF. In DNA, the CDR3 is TGTGCCAGCAGCGTCGACGCCAGAGGCGATTCACCCCTCCACTTT. The V gene is TRBV9, the J gene TRBJ1-6; D unresolved. Per germline, CDR1 SGDLS and CDR2 YYNGEE. CDR3 size: 15 residues. The V end was cut by 2 bases, the J end by 8 bases, with 14 bases between.